In its sample, the clone carrying this T cell receptor (beta chain) was seen a few times. The method was immunoSEQ multiplex PCR; TCRdb's version includes in-frame clones alone and lacks a portion of them. The sample contains about half a million clones, about 76% of which appear only once. This record belongs to a study of shared clonotypes between healthy human individuals. The V gene's germline CDR1 is MRHNA and CDR2 SNTAGT. After removal of 6 bases from V and 1 base from J, the junction contained 7 bases not matched to a gene. The CDR3 is 16 residues long. This sequence joins TRBV6-4 and TRBJ2-2, with 8 bases that match TRBD1. The origin of this receptor is a woman aged 40 to 50 in good health. Some clones in this sample may be carry-over from other donors' samples. The sample comprised PBMCs. This chain's CDR3 is CASSADDRGNTGELFF. The CDR3 nucleotides read TGTGCCAGCAGCGCTGACGACAGGGGGAACACCGGGGAGCTGTTTTTT.